The 30 T cell receptor beta chains reported below all come from one sample, sequenced in a study of blood T cell repertoires in COVID-19. The table came from immunoSEQ multiplex PCR; TCRdb's copy has only in-frame clones and leaves some out. The sample shows some 30,000 clones, about 90% of them seen only once. Input material: peripheral blood. These TCRs come from a man aged 65 to 79 with active or convalescent COVID-19.

The chain employs TRBV5-5 and TRBJ2-1; perhaps TRBD1 as D (7 bases). Germline V gives CDR1 SGHKS, CDR2 YYEKEE (reference sequence). There are 14 residues in the CDR3. V was shortened by 7 bases and J by 6 bases, with 17 bases between the two germline ends. The CDR3: CASDQYRGGNEQFF. The DNA of the CDR3 is TGTGCCAGCGACCAATACAGGGGAGGCAATGAGCAGTTCTTC.

V usage is TRBV19 and J usage is TRBJ1-4, with 11 nucleotides matching TRBD1. Germline values: CDR1 LNHDA, CDR2 SQIVND (reference sequence). This CDR3 is built from 15 residues. Germline trimming cut 4 bases from V and 7 bases from J; bases unmatched to any gene: 5. The CDR3 DNA reads as TGTGCCAGTAGTACCGGGACAGGGGGAAGTGAAAAACTGTTTTTT. Translating it yields CASSTGTGGSEKLFF.

The chain joins TRBV5-6 to TRBJ1-1, with D unresolved. V lost 2 bases and J 8 bases, leaving 13 bases between the germline ends. The CDR3 is 13 residues long. CDR1 and CDR2 from the germline V gene are SGHDT and YYEEEE. CDR3 region: CASSLFRYSEAFF. CDR3 coding DNA: TGTGCCAGCAGCTTATTTCGGTATTCGGAAGCTTTCTTT.

The J gene is TRBJ2-1, the V gene TRBV11-2; 8 bases are a match to TRBD2. This CDR3 is 15 amino acids long. Losses at the gene ends were 5 bases for V and 2 bases for J; bases not matched to a gene: 5. Germline V CDR1 and CDR2: SGHAT, FQNNGV. The CDR3 sequence is CASSPTSGPYNEQFF. CDR3 nucleotide sequence: TGTGCCAGCAGCCCAACTAGCGGTCCCTACAATGAGCAGTTCTTC.

As concerns this clone: Other nucleotide sequences in the sample specify the same CDR3. The chain uses TRBV9 and TRBJ1-2; D unclear. Germline V gene lookup returns CDR1 SGDLS and CDR2 YYNGEE. The CDR3 runs 13 residues. V gave up 0 bases and J gave up 3 bases, with 6 bases separating them. The CDR3 DNA sequence: TGTGCCAGCAGCGTAGGCGGGGACTATGGCTACACCTTC. Amino acids: CASSVGGDYGYTF.

V usage is TRBV11-2 and J usage is TRBJ2-7; a possible D gene is TRBD1 (6 bases). CDR3 length: 14 amino acids. Germline CDR1 SGHAT, CDR2 FQNNGV. V was clipped by 5 bases and J by 7 bases, with 18 bases between them. The CDR3 coding sequence is TGTGCCAGCAGCCCGGACAGCCCTGGGTGGGAGCAGTACTTC. This codes for CASSPDSPGWEQYF.

This clone was found a few times. V usage is TRBV9 and J usage is TRBJ2-7; 12 bases align to TRBD2. The trim removed 4 bases at V and 3 bases at J, leaving 17 bases unmatched. This CDR3 is 19 amino acids long. Germline V CDR1 and CDR2: SGDLS, YYNGEE. The CDR3 sequence: CASSQAAGGLTSGSYEQYF. CDR3 sequence (DNA): TGTGCCAGCAGCCAAGCAGCTGGGGGCCTGACTAGCGGGAGCTACGAGCAGTACTTC.

This clone has a single count. In DNA, the CDR3 is TGTGCCAGCAGCGCACAGGGGGCGAATGCTGGGGCCAACGTCCTGACTTTC. Amino acid sequence: CASSAQGANAGANVLTF. The genes are TRBV6-2 or TRBV6-3 and TRBJ2-6; 9 positions agree with TRBD1. Germline CDR1 and CDR2: MNHEY and SVGEGT. This CDR3 contains 17 residues. Trimming took 6 bases from V and 2 from J; bases not matched to a gene: 8.

The chain carries TRBV5-1 and TRBJ1-1; TRBD1 agrees at 8 bases. CDR3 length: 14 amino acids. Germline values: CDR1 SGHRS, CDR2 YFSETQ. With 4 bases clipped from V and 5 bases from J, the junction kept 7 bases outside the gene matches. CDR3 region: CASSPTGEETEAFF. CDR3 nucleotide sequence: TGCGCCAGCAGCCCGACAGGGGAGGAAACTGAAGCTTTCTTT. The variable domain in full, completed from reference TRBV5-1 and TRBJ1-1, reads KAGVTQTPRYLIKTRGQQVTLSCSPISGHRSVSWYQQTPGQGLQFLFEYFSETQRNKGNFPGRFSGRQFSNSRSEMNVSTLELGDSALYLCASSPTGEETEAFFGQGTRLTVV.

The V gene is TRBV9, the J gene TRBJ2-6; weak D call: TRBD2 (6 bases). CDR3 size: 19 residues. Trimming left V 6 bases short and J 0 bases short, with 22 bases between. Germline loops: CDR1 SGDLS, CDR2 YYNGEE. The CDR3 sequence: CASTAPYGRPSSGANVLTF. The CDR3 nucleotides are TGTGCCAGCACCGCCCCCTACGGGAGACCCAGCTCTGGGGCCAACGTCCTGACTTTC.

This chain joins TRBV19 and TRBJ2-3; the D is unclear. CDR3 length: 13 amino acids. V was trimmed by 4 bases and J by 4 bases, leaving 9 bases between them. The germline V gene has CDR1 LNHDA and CDR2 SQIVND (reference sequence). CDR3 sequence (DNA): TGTGCCAGTAGTAATGGCCTTCCAGATACGCAGTATTTT. It specifies CASSNGLPDTQYF. Full variable domain (outside the CDR3, taken from reference TRBV19 and TRBJ2-3): DGGITQSPKYLFRKEGQNVTLSCEQNLNHDAMYWYRQDPGQGLRLIYYSQIVNDFQKGDIAEGYSVSREKKESFPLTVTSAQKNPTAFYLCASSNGLPDTQYFGPGTRLTVL.

J is TRBJ1-3 and V is TRBV5-1; D uncertain. CDR1 SGHRS and CDR2 YFSETQ come from the germline V gene. V was cut by 2 bases and J by 1 base, with 7 bases left in between. The CDR3 has 14 residues. The CDR3 nucleotides read TGCGCCAGCAGCTTAAGTCAGTCTGGAAACACCATATATTTT. Translation: CASSLSQSGNTIYF.

V and J are TRBV4-1 and TRBJ1-2, with 9 nucleotides matching TRBD1. The CDR3 covers 14 residues. The V segment lost 4 bases and the J segment 2 bases; nucleotides outside the gene matches: 2. Germline V lookup: CDR1 MGHRA, CDR2 YSYEKL. The CDR3 DNA follows: TGCGCCAGCAGCCGGGGACAGGGAAACTATGGCTACACCTTC. This sequence encodes CASSRGQGNYGYTF.

This chain links TRBV28 with TRBJ2-2; D possibly corresponds to TRBD1 (7 bases). Between the trimmed V and J ends, which lost 10 bases and 5 bases, there was a span of 11 bases. The CDR3 extends over 12 amino acids. The germline gives CDR1 MDHEN, CDR2 SYDVKM. This chain's CDR3 is CANQGGTGELFF. CDR3 DNA: TGTGCCAATCAGGGGGGTACCGGGGAGCTGTTTTTT.

The CDR3 region is CASSQSGGYEQYF. For the CDR3, the DNA is TGTGCCAGCAGCCAGAGCGGGGGCTACGAGCAGTACTTC. The V call is TRBV7-9, the J call TRBJ2-7; 8 positions agree with TRBD2. V shed 5 bases, J shed 3 bases, and the junction held 3 bases outside the gene matches. The CDR3 covers 13 residues. CDR1 and CDR2 from the germline V gene are SEHNR and FQNEAQ (reference sequence). Full variable domain (remainder filled in from reference TRBV7-9 and TRBJ2-7): DTGVSQNPRHKITKRGQNVTFRCDPISEHNRLYWYRQTLGQGPEFLTYFQNEAQLEKSRLLSDRFSAERPKGSFSTLEIQRTEQGDSAMYLCASSQSGGYEQYFGPGTRLTVT.

This chain joins TRBV5-6 and TRBJ2-2; 7 bases fit TRBD1. The CDR3 consists of 15 residues. The J segment lost 5 bases and the V segment lost 0 bases, leaving 4 bases of the junction unmatched. Germline V CDR1 and CDR2: SGHDT, YYEEEE. CDR3 amino acids: CASSLGAGGTGELFF. The CDR3 DNA reads as TGTGCCAGCAGCTTGGGGGCAGGGGGTACCGGGGAGCTGTTTTTT.

The chain couples TRBV28 to TRBJ1-2; 7 bases are shared with TRBD1. CDR1 MDHEN and CDR2 SYDVKM come from the germline V gene. The J segment lost 5 bases and the V segment lost 5 bases, leaving 2 bases of the junction unmatched. The CDR3 spans 12 residues. For the CDR3, the DNA is TGTGCCAGCAGTCCGGGACAGTATGGCTACACCTTC. Its protein is CASSPGQYGYTF.

The genes are TRBV12-5 and TRBJ1-5; 8 nucleotides line up with TRBD1. V trimming: 0 bases; J trimming: 2 bases; junction bases outside the gene matches: 9. CDR1 and CDR2 (germline): LGHNT, FRNRAP. This CDR3 contains 18 residues. CDR3 region: CASGLVLRLQGGNQPQHF. CDR3 nucleotide sequence: TGTGCTAGTGGTTTGGTCCTAAGGTTACAGGGGGGCAATCAGCCCCAGCATTTT.

This chain connects TRBV2 to TRBJ1-6; TRBD1 might be the D (5 bases). V was trimmed by 2 bases and J by 14 bases, leaving 13 bases between them. The CDR3 spans 13 residues. Germline V gene sequence: CDR1 SNHLY, CDR2 FYNNEI. DNA of the CDR3: TGTGCCAGCAGTGAATTAGGGGCAGAGGCCCTCCACTTT. This codes for CASSELGAEALHF.

The sample holds one count of this clone. The V gene is TRBV28, the J gene TRBJ1-1; weak D call: TRBD1 (6 bases). The CDR3 consists of 14 residues. Trimming removed 3 bases at V and 7 bases at J, with 15 bases between. CDR1 is MDHEN, CDR2 SYDVKM, per germline. In DNA, the CDR3 is TGTGCCAGCAGTTTGTCCAGGGGACAATTTGAAGCTTTCTTT. Translation gives CASSLSRGQFEAFF. The whole variable domain, filled in from reference TRBV28 and TRBJ1-1, reads DVKVTQSSRYLVKRTGEKVFLECVQDMDHENMFWYRQDPGLGLRLIYFSYDVKMKEKGDIPEGYSVSREKKERFSLILESASTNQTSMYLCASSLSRGQFEAFFGQGTRLTVV.

This chain connects TRBV23-1 to TRBJ1-2, with a tentative D call TRBD1 (5 bases). TRBV23-1 is flagged as an ORF with uncertain function. Trimming pared 0 bases from V and 3 bases from J, leaving 14 bases between. This CDR3 comprises 16 residues. Here the CDR3 reads CASSQSGQGHYYGYTF. The DNA for the CDR3 is TGCGCCAGCAGTCAATCCGGACAAGGGCATTACTATGGCTACACCTTC.

The chain is built from TRBV28 and TRBJ2-7; D is perhaps TRBD1 (6 bases). The CDR3 covers 13 residues. In germline, CDR1 is MDHEN, CDR2 SYDVKM. With 8 bases removed from V and 2 bases from J, the gap between germline ends came to 13 bases. CDR3 sequence reads: CASQNRDAYEQYF. CDR3 sequence (DNA): TGTGCCAGCCAGAACAGGGATGCCTACGAGCAGTACTTC.

The chain has TRBV19 and TRBJ2-7; the D gene is possibly TRBD1 (6 bases). This CDR3 comprises 15 residues. V was clipped by 3 bases and J by 1 base, with 13 bases between them. From germline, CDR1 is LNHDA and CDR2 SQIVND (reference sequence). The chain's CDR3 is CASSIRDTHSYEQYF. The CDR3 DNA is TGTGCCAGTAGTATCCGGGACACACATTCCTACGAGCAGTACTTC.

V is TRBV28 and J is TRBJ1-2, with a possible D match to TRBD1 (6 bases). V lost 6 bases, J lost 1 base, and 9 bases lay in between. Germline CDR1 and CDR2: MDHEN and SYDVKM. CDR3 length: 13 amino acids. CDR3: CASRLDSNYGYTF. The CDR3 DNA reads as TGTGCCAGCAGACTGGACAGTAACTATGGCTACACCTTC.

The chain combines TRBV18 with TRBJ1-6; D not certain. The CDR3 contains 15 residues. Per the germline V gene, CDR1 is KGHSH and CDR2 is LQKENI. V was cut by 2 bases and J by 4 bases, with 9 bases left in between. The CDR3 region is CASSPDNSYNSPLHF. The CDR3 DNA is TGTGCCAGCTCACCAGATAACAGTTATAATTCACCCCTCCACTTT.

J is TRBJ1-2 and V is TRBV6-6; a possible D gene is TRBD1 (6 bases). In germline, CDR1 is MNHNY, CDR2 SVGAGI (reference sequence). The CDR3 is 15 amino acids. Between the trimmed V and J ends, which lost 7 bases and 1 base, there was a span of 16 bases. This chain's CDR3 is CASIRTGTHNYGYTF. CDR3 coding DNA: TGTGCCAGCATCCGAACGGGGACACATAACTATGGCTACACCTTC.

The chain employs TRBV25-1 and TRBJ2-5, with a tentative D call TRBD1 (6 bases). V lost 1 base to trimming and J lost 8 bases, with 14 bases between them. The CDR3 is 14 amino acids. From germline, CDR1 is MGHDK and CDR2 SYGVNS. The CDR3 DNA reads as TGTGCCAGCAGTGAATCAGGGGCCCCCAGAACCCAGTACTTC. This translates into CASSESGAPRTQYF. The full variable domain, with the rest looked up from reference TRBV25-1 and TRBJ2-5, is EADIYQTPRYLVIGTGKKITLECSQTMGHDKMYWYQQDPGMELHLIHYSYGVNSTEKGDLSSESTVSRIRTEHFPLTLESARPSHTSQYLCASSESGAPRTQYFGPGTRLLVL.

This chain connects TRBV7-9 to TRBJ1-1; D ambiguous. CDR1 SEHNR and CDR2 FQNEAQ come from the germline V gene (reference sequence). The CDR3 covers 15 residues. The ends were cut back, 2 bases at V and 0 bases at J, with 10 bases in the middle. The CDR3 loop reads CASSLRYSLNTEAFF. As DNA, the CDR3 is TGTGCCAGCAGCTTACGTTACAGCTTGAACACTGAAGCTTTCTTT.

The chain recombines TRBV7-2 with TRBJ1-5; D possibly corresponds to TRBD1 (6 bases). Germline V gene lookup returns CDR1 SGHTA and CDR2 FQGNSA. Trimming took off 1 base at V and 4 bases at J, with 11 bases between the two ends. The CDR3 loop spans 15 amino acids. CDR3 in DNA: TGTGCCAGCAGCTTAGGGGACAACCTTAATCAGCCCCAGCATTTT. Its translation is CASSLGDNLNQPQHF.

The chain has TRBV5-1 and TRBJ1-4; 7 bases fit TRBD1. The CDR3 has 15 amino acids. V lost 1 base, J lost 3 bases, and 3 bases stayed unmatched. Germline CDR1 is SGHRS and CDR2 is YFSETQ. The CDR3 DNA reads TGCGCCAGCAGCTTGACAGGGGTTGCTAATGAAAAACTGTTTTTT. It yields the protein CASSLTGVANEKLFF.